What follows are 14 T cell receptor beta chains derived from one specimen sequenced in a study of a mutant IDH1 vaccine in newly diagnosed glioma. The assay was immunoSEQ multiplex PCR, and TCRdb's table has in-frame clones only and misses some. The top ten hold under 0.7% of the sample, which has about 98,000 clones, about 90% seen once. The time point: baseline, week 1 (first vaccination visit). Indicated treatment: pre-vaccination baseline after standard-of-care therapy. The material sequenced was PBMCs, taken from a glioma patient treated with radiotherapy, temozolomide or both. Receptors were obtained from a woman aged 45 to 65 with glioma.

V gene TRBV9 combines with J gene TRBJ2-5, with 8 positions matching TRBD2. The better agreement between TRBJ2-7 and the DNA end casts doubt on the J call. The CDR3 extends over 15 amino acids. Germline V gives CDR1 SGDLS, CDR2 YYNGEE. The CDR3 nucleotides read TGTGCCAGCAGCGTAGGCGGGAGGAACTCCTACGAGCAGTACTTC. The encoded protein is CASSVGGRNSYEQYF.

With regard to this clone: This same CDR3 is encoded by further DNA sequences in the sample. The V and J genes are TRBV19 and TRBJ2-7; D could derive from TRBD1 or TRBD2 (7 bases each). Germline lookup yields CDR1 LNHDA and CDR2 SQIVND (reference sequence). Trimming took off 2 bases at V and 1 base at J, with 12 bases between the two ends. CDR3 length: 15 residues. As DNA, the CDR3 is TGTGCCAGTAGTATAAGACAGGGAGGGTCCTACGAGCAGTACTTC. Translation: CASSIRQGGSYEQYF.

The chain has TRBV19 and TRBJ1-5; no clear D gene. V was pared by 1 base and J by 6 bases, with 7 bases between. The CDR3 spans 13 residues. CDR1 LNHDA and CDR2 SQIVND come from the germline V gene (reference sequence). Here the CDR3 DNA reads TGTGCCAGTAGTATAGTAAGCGGTCAGCCCCAGCATTTT. Protein product: CASSIVSGQPQHF.

The chain joins TRBV5-1 to TRBJ2-1, with a possible D match to TRBD1 (5 bases). V shed 1 base and J shed 6 bases, with 11 bases lying between them. The CDR3 covers 14 residues. Germline lookup yields CDR1 SGHRS and CDR2 YFSETQ. The CDR3 region is CASSLRLTVNEQFF. CDR3 coding DNA: TGCGCCAGCAGCTTGAGGTTGACAGTCAATGAGCAGTTCTTC.

The CDR3 loop reads CASSPLPAQANSPLHF. The CDR3 DNA follows: TGTGCCAGCTCACCCCTACCAGCACAGGCGAATTCACCCCTCCACTTT. The chain has TRBV18 and TRBJ1-6; perhaps TRBD1 as D (5 bases). V was clipped by 3 bases and J by 7 bases, with 16 bases between them. CDR3 length equals 16 residues. Germline CDR1 and CDR2: KGHSH and LQKENI.

The CDR3 nucleotides read TGTGCCAGTAGTATCTCCGGTTACTACGAGCAGTACTTC. This codes for CASSISGYYEQYF. The chain couples TRBV19 to TRBJ2-7; D remains ambiguous. V lost 3 bases to trimming and J lost 3 bases, with 9 bases between them. The germline CDR1 and CDR2 sequences are LNHDA and SQIVND (reference sequence). The CDR3 extends over 13 amino acids.

The rearrangement links TRBV27 to TRBJ1-2; D might be TRBD1 (5 bases). Germline V gives CDR1 MNHEY, CDR2 SMNVEV (reference sequence). Trimming pared 2 bases from V and 0 bases from J, leaving 16 bases between. The CDR3 spans 17 residues. The CDR3 DNA reads as TGTGCCAGCAGTTTAAGGGCCAGGGTGGGGGCTAACTATGGCTACACCTTC. Protein product: CASSLRARVGANYGYTF.

This chain uses TRBV2 with TRBJ2-1; 9 bases match TRBD1. The CDR3 extends over 14 amino acids. Trimming removed 1 base from V and 9 bases from J; junction bases left unmatched: 4. CDR1 and CDR2 from the germline V gene are SNHLY and FYNNEI. CDR3 DNA sequence: TGTGCCAGCAGTGAAGGACAGGGGGAAAGTGAGCAGTTCTTC. It yields the protein CASSEGQGESEQFF.

V and J are TRBV4-1 and TRBJ2-3; 10 bases agree with TRBD2. Germline CDR1 MGHRA, CDR2 YSYEKL. The CDR3 loop spans 16 amino acids. V lost 4 bases to trimming and J lost 3 bases; unmatched junction nucleotides: 7. The CDR3 reads CASSLSGLAVTDTQYF. The CDR3 nucleotides are TGCGCCAGCAGCCTTTCCGGACTAGCGGTTACAGATACGCAGTATTTT.

CDR3 in DNA: TGTGCCATCCGGGGTGGGACTCACAATGAGCAGTTCTTC. Translated: CAIRGGTHNEQFF. The chain links TRBV10-3 to TRBJ2-1; D is perhaps TRBD2 (6 bases). Germline V gene lookup returns CDR1 ENHRY and CDR2 SYGVKD. V lost 8 bases and J lost 5, with 13 bases in between. The CDR3 is made up of 13 amino acids.

V usage is TRBV9 and J usage is TRBJ1-1, with 8 bases fitting TRBD1. The germline V gene encodes CDR1 SGDLS and CDR2 YYNGEE. The CDR3 consists of 13 residues. After removal of 4 bases from V and 6 bases from J, the junction contained 5 bases not matched to a gene. DNA of the CDR3: TGTGCCAGCAGCTTTCAGGGGGCCGCTGAAGCTTTCTTT. Its protein is CASSFQGAAEAFF. Complete variable domain (other parts from reference TRBV9 and TRBJ1-1): DSGVTQTPKHLITATGQRVTLRCSPRSGDLSVYWYQQSLDQGLQFLIQYYNGEERAKGNILERFSAQQFPDLHSELNLSSLELGDSALYFCASSFQGAAEAFFGQGTRLTVV.

The rearrangement uses TRBV18 and TRBJ2-1; unclear D gene. The germline V and J ends were trimmed by 0 bases and 12 bases, with 12 bases remaining between them. This CDR3 comprises 13 residues. Germline V gene lookup returns CDR1 KGHSH and CDR2 LQKENI. As DNA, the CDR3 is TGTGCCAGCTCACCACCTACGACCCCCCCGCAGTTCTTC. Translation: CASSPPTTPPQFF.

J is TRBJ2-2 and V is TRBV10-3, with a tentative D call TRBD1 (6 bases). The ends were cut back, 8 bases at V and 8 bases at J, with 6 bases in the middle. This CDR3 contains 10 residues. Germline V gene sequence: CDR1 ENHRY, CDR2 SYGVKD. The CDR3 coding sequence is TGTGCCATCGGACAGGGGGAGCTGTTTTTT. It codes for CAIGQGELFF.

The chain joins TRBV19 to TRBJ1-6; D remains unclear. Trimming stripped 7 bases from V and 3 bases from J, with 10 bases between. Germline V gene lookup returns CDR1 LNHDA and CDR2 SQIVND (reference sequence). This CDR3 has 14 residues. The chain's CDR3 is CASTLDLYNSPLHF. CDR3 DNA: TGTGCCAGTACCTTGGACCTCTATAATTCACCCCTCCACTTT. Filled out from reference TRBV19 and TRBJ1-6, the complete variable domain reads DGGITQSPKYLFRKEGQNVTLSCEQNLNHDAMYWYRQDPGQGLRLIYYSQIVNDFQKGDIAEGYSVSREKKESFPLTVTSAQKNPTAFYLCASTLDLYNSPLHFGNGTRLTVT.